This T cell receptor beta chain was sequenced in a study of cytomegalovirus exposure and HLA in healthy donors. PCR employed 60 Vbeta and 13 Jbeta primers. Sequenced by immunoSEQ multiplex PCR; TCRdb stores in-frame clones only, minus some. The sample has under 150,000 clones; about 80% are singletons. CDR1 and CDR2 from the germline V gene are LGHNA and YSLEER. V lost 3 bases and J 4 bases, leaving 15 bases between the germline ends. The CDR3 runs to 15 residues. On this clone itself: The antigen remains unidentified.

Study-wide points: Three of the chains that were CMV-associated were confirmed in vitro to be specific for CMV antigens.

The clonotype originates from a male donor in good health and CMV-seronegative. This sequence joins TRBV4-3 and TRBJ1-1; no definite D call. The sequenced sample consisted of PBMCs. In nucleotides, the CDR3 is TGCGCCAGCAGCCAGACCACCCACAGTACCACTGAAGCTTTCTTT. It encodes CASSQTTHSTTEAFF.